This passage covers 18 T cell receptor beta chains from one sample sequenced in a study of vaccination and CD4 T cells after COVID-19. Antigens of these TCRs are unknown. The Oncomine TCR Beta short-read assay sequenced DNA from cultured CD4+ T cells. MiXCR, applied by TCRdb to the PCR reads, yields one record per CDR3 protein. Among some 5,100 distinct CDR3 sequences listed, 41% were seen once. The treatment is: roughly 10-day PBMC culture with coronavirus spike peptide pools or control peptides (ViraFEST assay). Samples of CD4+ T cells were obtained from the unexposed donor before the COVID-19 pandemic (2011-2018). The sample taken for sequencing was CD4+ T cells from blood, cultured in vitro. The origin of the receptors is a human donor in good health.

The rearrangement uses TRBV20-1 and TRBJ1-1; 9 bases agree with TRBD1. Unmatched junction bases numbered 4, after V lost 7 bases and J lost 1 base. This CDR3 region has 13 residues. Germline V lookup: CDR1 DFQATT, CDR2 SNEGSKA (reference sequence). CDR3 loop: CSVSGQGNTEAFF. In DNA, the CDR3 is TGCAGTGTTTCGGGACAGGGGAACACTGAAGCTTTCTTT.

This clonotype appeared a few times. This chain links TRBV27 with TRBJ1-2; D possibly corresponds to TRBD1 (6 bases). The CDR3 is 14 residues long. V was cut by 5 bases and J by 0 bases, with 10 bases left in between. In germline, CDR1 is MNHEY, CDR2 SMNVEV (reference sequence). CDR3 nucleotide sequence: TGTGCCAGCAGTCGGACAGCAACTAACTATGGCTACACCTTC. It is translated as CASSRTATNYGYTF.

The rearrangement links TRBV24-1 to TRBJ1-6; TRBD1 is a possible D gene (6 bases). CDR1 is KGHDR, CDR2 SFDVKD, per germline. Between the trimmed V and J ends, which lost 8 bases and 6 bases, there was a span of 13 bases. The length of the CDR3 is 14 residues. CDR3 DNA: TGTGCCACCATCGTGGGACACCGTAATTCACCCCTCCACTTT. It is translated as CATIVGHRNSPLHF.

Regarding this clonotype: The junction departs from the called germline gene at one end, perhaps through a read error. The chain joins TRBV27 to TRBJ1-5; no firm D call. Germline V gives CDR1 MNHEY, CDR2 SMNVEV (reference sequence). CDR3 length: 13 residues. The CDR3 bases are TGTGCCACCTCTCTATTTAGCAATCAGCCCCGGCATTTT. Encoded protein: CATSLFSNQPRHF.

This sequence joins TRBV28 and TRBJ1-1; a weak D match, TRBD1 (5 bases). Germline-derived CDR1 and CDR2 are MDHEN and SYDVKM. CDR3 length: 16 amino acids. The V and J ends lost 4 bases and 0 bases respectively, with 15 bases between them. CDR3 DNA sequence: TGTGCCAGCAGTTATCCGGCGGGGGGACTGAACACTGAAGCTTTCTTT. Amino acid sequence: CASSYPAGGLNTEAFF.

This clonotype has just one count. The V gene is TRBV5-4, the J gene TRBJ1-2; D is unclear. Germline V gene data show CDR1 as SGHNT and CDR2 as YYREEE (reference sequence). Trimming pared 7 bases from V and 2 bases from J, leaving 9 bases between. The CDR3 consists of 12 residues. CDR3 region: CASSGRNYGYTF. CDR3 DNA: TGTGCCAGCTCCGGGCGGAACTATGGCTACACCTTC.

The V call is TRBV20-1, the J call TRBJ2-1; D gene unclear. The CDR3 extends over 16 amino acids. V was shortened by 1 base and J by 8 bases, with 21 bases between the two germline ends. The V gene's germline CDR1 is DFQATT and CDR2 SNEGSKA (reference sequence). The CDR3 reads CSARGSIWDPADEQFF. As DNA, the CDR3 is TGCAGTGCTAGAGGGTCGATTTGGGATCCGGCGGATGAGCAGTTCTTC.

V and J are TRBV5-1 and TRBJ1-2; D perhaps matches TRBD1 (5 bases). V lost 3 bases to trimming and J lost 8 bases, with 17 bases between them. The CDR3 has 14 amino acids. Germline CDR1 and CDR2: SGHRS and YFSETQ. The CDR3 coding sequence is TGCGCCAGCAGCTCCAGGGCCCCGAGTGAGGGCTACACCTTC. Translation: CASSSRAPSEGYTF.

This clonotype was seen a few times. The chain joins TRBV20-1 to TRBJ2-7; 7 bases line up with TRBD1. Germline values: CDR1 DFQATT, CDR2 SNEGSKA (reference sequence). J was trimmed by 6 bases and V by 7 bases; bases with no gene match: 12. The CDR3 length is 13 residues. CDR3 in DNA: TGCAGTGTCCCTACAGGGGCAGCAGGCGAGCAGTACTTC. Translating gives CSVPTGAAGEQYF.

J is TRBJ2-3 and V is TRBV10-3, with TRBD2 matching 8 bases. The CDR3 consists of 15 residues. Trimming cost V 6 bases and J 0 bases; bases outside gene matches: 5. Germline V gene lookup returns CDR1 ENHRY and CDR2 SYGVKD. The CDR3 here is CAIRAAGESTDTQYF. CDR3 nucleotide sequence: TGTGCCATCAGGGCAGCGGGGGAAAGCACAGATACGCAGTATTTT.

This clonotype was found once. The chain is built from TRBV5-5 and TRBJ2-7; TRBD2 might be the D (6 bases). V gave up 4 bases and J gave up 6 bases, with 8 bases separating them. CDR1 SGHKS and CDR2 YYEKEE come from the germline V gene (reference sequence). The CDR3 spans 11 residues. Here the CDR3 reads CASSQTSEQYF. In nucleotides, the CDR3 is TGTGCCAGCAGCCAGACTAGCGAGCAGTACTTC. The variable domain in full, completed from reference TRBV5-5 and TRBJ2-7, reads DAGVTQSPTHLIKTRGQQVTLRCSPISGHKSVSWYQQVLGQGPQFIFQYYEKEERGRGNFPDRFSARQFPNYSSELNVNALLLGDSALYLCASSQTSEQYFGPGTRLTVT.

The rearrangement links TRBV7-9 to TRBJ2-7, with 9 bases aligning to TRBD2. Germline values: CDR1 SEHNR, CDR2 FQNEAQ (reference sequence). Trimming cost V 3 bases and J 3 bases; bases outside gene matches: 12. The CDR3 contains 17 residues. CDR3 sequence reads: CASSFGALAGKGYEQYF. The CDR3, as DNA: TGTGCCAGCAGCTTTGGTGCGCTAGCGGGAAAAGGCTACGAGCAGTACTTC.

The rearrangement uses TRBV19 and TRBJ2-2; TRBD2 might be the D (6 bases). V lost 3 bases and J lost 0, with 11 bases in between. Germline V gene data show CDR1 as LNHDA and CDR2 as SQIVND (reference sequence). The CDR3 length is 16 residues. CDR3 region: CASSISGLPNTGELFF. The CDR3 nucleotides are TGTGCCAGTAGTATTTCCGGACTACCGAACACCGGGGAGCTGTTTTTT.

The chain uses TRBV6-2 or TRBV6-3 and TRBJ1-2; no clear D. This CDR3 is built from 14 residues. Germline V lookup: CDR1 MNHEY, CDR2 SVGEGT. V was shortened by 6 bases and J by 4 bases, with 15 bases between the two germline ends. The CDR3 region is CASSLARTAYGYTF. In DNA, the CDR3 is TGTGCCAGCAGCCTCGCCCGGACGGCCTATGGCTACACCTTC.

This clonotype was detected only a few times. The V call is TRBV7-2, the J call TRBJ1-2, with D hard to call. V dropped 10 bases and J dropped 8 bases, with 14 bases sitting between them. Germline-derived CDR1 and CDR2 are SGHTA and FQGNSA. The CDR3 contains 11 residues. CDR3 sequence reads: CATLYLGGYTF. CDR3 sequence (DNA): TGTGCCACCCTGTATCTCGGGGGCTACACCTTC.

The chain uses TRBV18 and TRBJ1-1, with 7 nucleotides matching TRBD1. V lost 1 base, J lost 2 bases, and 4 bases stayed unmatched. Germline V gene data show CDR1 as KGHSH and CDR2 as LQKENI. CDR3 length: 15 amino acids. The CDR3 here is CASSPRDRQNTEAFF. In nucleotides, the CDR3 is TGTGCCAGCTCACCACGGGACAGACAAAACACTGAAGCTTTCTTT. The whole variable domain, remainder taken from reference TRBV18 and TRBJ1-1, is NAGVMQNPRHLVRRRGQEARLRCSPMKGHSHVYWYRQLPEEGLKFMVYLQKENIIDESGMPKERFSAEFPKEGPSILRIQQVVRGDSAAYFCASSPRDRQNTEAFFGQGTRLTVV.

The rearrangement joins TRBV7-9 to TRBJ1-2, with TRBD1 as a possible D gene (5 bases). The V gene's germline CDR1 is SEHNR and CDR2 FQNEAQ (reference sequence). V was trimmed by 5 bases and J by 6 bases, leaving 16 bases between them. CDR3 length: 14 residues. The CDR3 DNA is TGTGCCAGCAGCCCCTCGGGGCCTTTAGATGGCTACACCTTC. This codes for CASSPSGPLDGYTF.

V usage is TRBV7-2 and J usage is TRBJ1-2, with TRBD1 matching over 9 bases. The ends lost 1 base at V and 8 bases at J; junction bases unmatched: 11. This CDR3 is 16 amino acids long. Germline CDR1 reads SGHTA; CDR2 reads FQGNSA. DNA of the CDR3: TGTGCCAGCAGCTTAGTGCCGGGACAGGGATCGAGCGGCTACACCTTC. The encoded protein is CASSLVPGQGSSGYTF.